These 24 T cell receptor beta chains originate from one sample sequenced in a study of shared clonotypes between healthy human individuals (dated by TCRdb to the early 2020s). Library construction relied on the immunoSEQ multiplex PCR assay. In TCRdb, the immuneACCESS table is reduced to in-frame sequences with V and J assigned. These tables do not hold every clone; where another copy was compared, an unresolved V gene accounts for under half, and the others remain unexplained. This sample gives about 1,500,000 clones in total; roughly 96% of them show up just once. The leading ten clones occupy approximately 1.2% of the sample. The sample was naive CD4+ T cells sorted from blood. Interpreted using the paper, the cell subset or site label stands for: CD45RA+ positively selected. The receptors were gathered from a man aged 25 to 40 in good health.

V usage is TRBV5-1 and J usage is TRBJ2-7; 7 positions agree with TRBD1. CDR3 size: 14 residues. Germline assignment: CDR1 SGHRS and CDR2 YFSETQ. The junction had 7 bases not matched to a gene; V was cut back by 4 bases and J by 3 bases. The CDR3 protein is CASSVQGPHYEQYF. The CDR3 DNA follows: TGCGCCAGCAGCGTACAGGGGCCCCACTACGAGCAGTACTTC.

CDR3 sequence (DNA): TGTGCCAGCAGCTTAGGTACTGAGCAGTTCTTC. This translates into CASSLGTEQFF. V and J are TRBV7-9 and TRBJ2-1; D remains ambiguous. This CDR3 is built from 11 residues. Germline CDR1 reads SEHNR; CDR2 reads FQNEAQ (reference sequence). Trimming stripped 1 base from V and 9 bases from J, with 4 bases between.

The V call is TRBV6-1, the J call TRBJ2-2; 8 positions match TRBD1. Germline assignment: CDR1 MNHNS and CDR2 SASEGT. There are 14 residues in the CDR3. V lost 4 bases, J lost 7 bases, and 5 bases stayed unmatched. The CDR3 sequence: CASSARGLNGELFF. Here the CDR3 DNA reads TGTGCCAGCAGTGCCAGGGGGCTCAACGGGGAGCTGTTTTTT.

This chain's CDR3 is CASSRGPPDGYTF. In DNA, the CDR3 is TGCGCCAGCAGCCGGGGACCGCCGGATGGCTACACCTTC. V gene TRBV5-1 combines with J gene TRBJ1-2; TRBD1 might be the D (5 bases). This CDR3 region has 13 residues. The germline V gene encodes CDR1 SGHRS and CDR2 YFSETQ. V shed 4 bases and J shed 6 bases, with 13 bases lying between them. Combining the CDR3 with reference TRBV5-1 and TRBJ1-2 gives the whole variable domain KAGVTQTPRYLIKTRGQQVTLSCSPISGHRSVSWYQQTPGQGLQFLFEYFSETQRNKGNFPGRFSGRQFSNSRSEMNVSTLELGDSALYLCASSRGPPDGYTFGSGTRLTVV.

CDR3 sequence reads: CASSEVVTGNEAFF. The DNA for the CDR3 is TGTGCCAGCAGTGAAGTAGTGACAGGGAATGAAGCTTTCTTT. V is TRBV6-1 and J is TRBJ1-1; the match to TRBD1 covers 7 bases. Germline CDR1 MNHNS, CDR2 SASEGT. Trimming at V came to 1 base and at J to 7 bases, leaving 6 bases not matched to a gene. The CDR3 runs to 14 residues.

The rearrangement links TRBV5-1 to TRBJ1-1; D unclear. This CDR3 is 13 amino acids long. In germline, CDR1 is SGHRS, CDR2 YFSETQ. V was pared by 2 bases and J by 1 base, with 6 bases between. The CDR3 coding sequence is TGCGCCAGCAGCTTTAACAAGAACACTGAAGCTTTCTTT. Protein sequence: CASSFNKNTEAFF.

CDR3 DNA sequence: TGTGCCAGCAGTTTACTTCCCGTGACAGGATTTGCCGGGGAGCTGTTTTTT. Its translation is CASSLLPVTGFAGELFF. This rearrangement joins TRBV28 to TRBJ2-2; tentative D call: TRBD1 (6 bases). V dropped 2 bases and J dropped 6 bases, with 19 bases sitting between them. The germline V gene encodes CDR1 MDHEN and CDR2 SYDVKM. This CDR3 spans 17 amino acids.

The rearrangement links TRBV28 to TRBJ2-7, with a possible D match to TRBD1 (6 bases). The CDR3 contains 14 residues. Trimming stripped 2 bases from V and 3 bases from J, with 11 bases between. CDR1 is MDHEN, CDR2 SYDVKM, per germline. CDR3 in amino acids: CASSLPGVGYEQYF. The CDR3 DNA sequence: TGTGCCAGCAGTTTACCAGGGGTAGGCTACGAGCAGTACTTC. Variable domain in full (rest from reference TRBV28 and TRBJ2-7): DVKVTQSSRYLVKRTGEKVFLECVQDMDHENMFWYRQDPGLGLRLIYFSYDVKMKEKGDIPEGYSVSREKKERFSLILESASTNQTSMYLCASSLPGVGYEQYFGPGTRLTVT.

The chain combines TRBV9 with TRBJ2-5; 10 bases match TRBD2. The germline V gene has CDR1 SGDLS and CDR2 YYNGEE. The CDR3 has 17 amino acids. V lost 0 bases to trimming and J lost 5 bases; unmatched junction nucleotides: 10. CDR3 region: CASSVAASGSVLETQYF. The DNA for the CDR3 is TGTGCCAGCAGCGTAGCTGCTAGCGGGAGTGTATTGGAGACCCAGTACTTC.

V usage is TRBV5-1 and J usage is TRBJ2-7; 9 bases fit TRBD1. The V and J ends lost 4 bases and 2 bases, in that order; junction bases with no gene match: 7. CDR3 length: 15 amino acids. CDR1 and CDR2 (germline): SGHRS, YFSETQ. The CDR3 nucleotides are TGCGCCAGCAGCACGGGACAGGGAGCCGCCTACGAGCAGTACTTC. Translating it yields CASSTGQGAAYEQYF. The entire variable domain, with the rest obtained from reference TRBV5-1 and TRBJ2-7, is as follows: KAGVTQTPRYLIKTRGQQVTLSCSPISGHRSVSWYQQTPGQGLQFLFEYFSETQRNKGNFPGRFSGRQFSNSRSEMNVSTLELGDSALYLCASSTGQGAAYEQYFGPGTRLTVT.

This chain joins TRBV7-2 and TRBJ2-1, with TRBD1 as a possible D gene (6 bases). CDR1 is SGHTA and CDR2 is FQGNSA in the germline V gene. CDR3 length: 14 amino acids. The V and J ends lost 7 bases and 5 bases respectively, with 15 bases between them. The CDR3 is CASTKRTANNEQFF. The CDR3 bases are TGTGCCAGCACCAAACGGACAGCTAACAATGAGCAGTTCTTC.

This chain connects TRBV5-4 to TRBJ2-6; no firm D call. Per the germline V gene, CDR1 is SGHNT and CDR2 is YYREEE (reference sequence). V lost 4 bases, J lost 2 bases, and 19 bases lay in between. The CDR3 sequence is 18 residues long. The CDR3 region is CASSPSRPGPTGANVLTF. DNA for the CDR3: TGTGCCAGCAGCCCATCCCGCCCCGGCCCAACTGGGGCCAACGTCCTGACTTTC.

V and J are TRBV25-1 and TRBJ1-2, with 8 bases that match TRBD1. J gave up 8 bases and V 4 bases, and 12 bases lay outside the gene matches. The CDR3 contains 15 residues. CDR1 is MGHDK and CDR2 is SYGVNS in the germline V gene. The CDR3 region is CASSGIPDRVGGYTF. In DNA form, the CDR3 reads TGTGCCAGCAGTGGGATACCGGACAGGGTCGGCGGCTACACCTTC.

This CDR3 is CAWAVMRQQYF. The CDR3 coding sequence is TGTGCCTGGGCCGTTATGCGGCAGCAGTACTTC. The rearrangement links TRBV30 to TRBJ2-7, with unresolved D. The CDR3 consists of 11 residues. V was shortened by 5 bases and J by 8 bases, with 13 bases between the two germline ends. CDR1 and CDR2 from the germline V gene are GTSNPN and SVGIG (reference sequence).

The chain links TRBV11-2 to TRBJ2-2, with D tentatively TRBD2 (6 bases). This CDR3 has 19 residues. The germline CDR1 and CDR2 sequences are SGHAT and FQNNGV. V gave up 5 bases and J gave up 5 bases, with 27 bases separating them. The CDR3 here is CASSPTGRGSTRRTGELFF. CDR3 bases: TGTGCCAGCAGCCCCACGGGGAGAGGGTCGACTAGACGGACCGGGGAGCTGTTTTTT.

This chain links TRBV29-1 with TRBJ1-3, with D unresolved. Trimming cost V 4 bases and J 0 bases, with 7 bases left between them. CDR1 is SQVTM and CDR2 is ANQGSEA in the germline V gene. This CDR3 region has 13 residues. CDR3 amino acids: CSVAYRSGNTIYF. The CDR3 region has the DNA TGCAGCGTTGCTTATCGCTCTGGAAACACCATATATTTT.

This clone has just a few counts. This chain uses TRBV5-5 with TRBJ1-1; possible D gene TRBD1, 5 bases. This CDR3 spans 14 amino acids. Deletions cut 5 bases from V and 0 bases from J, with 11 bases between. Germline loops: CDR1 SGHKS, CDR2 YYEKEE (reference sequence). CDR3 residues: CASRVGTVNTEAFF. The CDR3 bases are TGTGCCAGCAGGGTAGGGACGGTGAACACTGAAGCTTTCTTT.

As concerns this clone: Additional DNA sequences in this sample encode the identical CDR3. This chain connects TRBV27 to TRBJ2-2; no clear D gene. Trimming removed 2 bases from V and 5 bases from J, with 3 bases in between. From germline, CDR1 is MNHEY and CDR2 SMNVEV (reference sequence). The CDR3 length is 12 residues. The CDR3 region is CASSLSTGELFF. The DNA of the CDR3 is TGTGCCAGCAGTTTAAGTACCGGGGAGCTGTTTTTT.

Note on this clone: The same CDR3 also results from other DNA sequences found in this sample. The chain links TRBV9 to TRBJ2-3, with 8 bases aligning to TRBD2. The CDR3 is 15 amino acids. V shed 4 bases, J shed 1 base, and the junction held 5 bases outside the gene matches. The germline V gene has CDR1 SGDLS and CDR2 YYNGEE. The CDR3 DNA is TGTGCCAGCAGCCCCACTAGCGGACGCACAGATACGCAGTATTTT. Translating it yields CASSPTSGRTDTQYF. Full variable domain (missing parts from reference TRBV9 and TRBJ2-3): DSGVTQTPKHLITATGQRVTLRCSPRSGDLSVYWYQQSLDQGLQFLIQYYNGEERAKGNILERFSAQQFPDLHSELNLSSLELGDSALYFCASSPTSGRTDTQYFGPGTRLTVL.

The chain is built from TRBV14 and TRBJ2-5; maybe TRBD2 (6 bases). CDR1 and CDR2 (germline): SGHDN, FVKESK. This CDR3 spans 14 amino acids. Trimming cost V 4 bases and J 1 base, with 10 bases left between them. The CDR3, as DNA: TGTGCCAGCAGCCCCTGGGACTTCCAAGAGACCCAGTACTTC. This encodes CASSPWDFQETQYF.

DNA for the CDR3: TGTGCCAGCAGCCAAGTCGTGGACAGGGTGACCGGGGAGCTGTTTTTT. It is translated as CASSQVVDRVTGELFF. V usage is TRBV14 and J usage is TRBJ2-2; 8 nucleotides align to TRBD1. The CDR3 length is 16 residues. From germline, CDR1 is SGHDN and CDR2 FVKESK. With V trimmed by 1 base and J by 5 bases, 6 bases remained unmatched. The full variable domain, completed using reference TRBV14 and TRBJ2-2, is EAGVTQFPSHSVIEKGQTVTLRCDPISGHDNLYWYRRVMGKEIKFLLHFVKESKQDESGMPNNRFLAERTGGTYSTLKVQPAELEDSGVYFCASSQVVDRVTGELFFGEGSRLTVL.

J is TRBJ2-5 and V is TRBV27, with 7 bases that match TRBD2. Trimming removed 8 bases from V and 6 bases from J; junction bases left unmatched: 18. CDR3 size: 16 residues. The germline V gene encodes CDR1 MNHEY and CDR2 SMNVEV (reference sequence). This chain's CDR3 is CASRGAGGSGGKTQYF. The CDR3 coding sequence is TGTGCCAGCCGGGGCGCTGGCGGGAGTGGCGGAAAGACCCAGTACTTC.

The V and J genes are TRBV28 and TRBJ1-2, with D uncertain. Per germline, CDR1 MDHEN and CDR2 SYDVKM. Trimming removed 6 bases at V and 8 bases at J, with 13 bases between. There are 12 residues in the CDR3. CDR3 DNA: TGTGCCAGCAGCCGCCTCGGGCCGGGCTACACCTTC. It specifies CASSRLGPGYTF.

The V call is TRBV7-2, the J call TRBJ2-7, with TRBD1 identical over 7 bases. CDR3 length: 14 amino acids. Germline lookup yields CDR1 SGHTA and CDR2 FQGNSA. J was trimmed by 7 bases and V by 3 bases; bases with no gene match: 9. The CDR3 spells CASSLVWRQGEQYF. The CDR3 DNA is TGTGCCAGCAGCTTGGTGTGGCGACAGGGTGAGCAGTACTTC.